Sequencing of this TCR beta chain was carried out in a study of blood T cells in healthy people across ages (dated by TCRdb to the mid-2010s). Regarding the research as a whole: In model experiments, template switching captured about one uniquely barcoded TCR beta cDNA molecule for every two T cells. Age-related changes in TCR beta repertoire diversity were measured in the study by deep sequencing normalized with unique cDNA molecular identifiers. Donors were grouped into four age groups: young (average roughly 16 years), middle-aged (less than 40), aged (roughly 67) and long-lived (around 80). To avoid experimental bias, donors of different ages were randomly spread across the sequencing lanes. For two donors (one aged 18 to 30 and one aged 80 or older), the study analyzed two additional independent replicas of 1 million unique cDNA reads from the same blood draw. Here is what the overall study found, with its caveats: Estimates of total diversity based on one million sequenced T cells were regarded as lower bounds and as underestimates. Compared with the aged group, the long-lived group had more naive CD4+ T cells, fewer expanded clones and increased TCR diversity, a pattern suggesting age selection. Conclusive comparison of naive and antigen-experienced compartments was prevented by the profiling of bulk unsorted PBMCs. A strong correlation was found between observed TCR beta diversity and the percentage of naive T cells measured by flow cytometry. Because the CMV infection status of the donors was unknown, age-related changes in expanded clonotypes may potentially have been confounded. Observed TCR beta diversity per million T cells fell roughly linearly with age, and a significant reduction was already apparent by age roughly 40.

Notes on this clonotype: Its antigen specificity is not known. There are no base qualities to consult, and no much larger clone falls within one base.

For CDR1 and CDR2, the germline V gene lists SGHRS and YFSETQ. Deletion took 0 bases off V and 0 bases off J, with a span of 16 bases between the germline ends. The CDR3 covers 18 residues, taking in both the cysteine and the phenylalanine. Just the 54-base CDR3 DNA is kept, in frame starting at base 1. The donors were under 40 Caucasian individuals from Russia, aged roughly 6 to 100 years, who were systemically healthy. Each donor gave 8 to 10 milliliters of peripheral blood, collected into EDTA-treated Vacutainer tubes. Ficoll-Paque density-gradient centrifugation was used to isolate PBMCs, with at least 6 million obtained per sample. Total RNA was extracted from PBMCs with Trizol reagent, with at least 6 micrograms obtained per sample. For every donor, an aliquot of PBMCs went through flow cytometry to measure the percentages of naive CD45RAhigh/CD27high T cells. Libraries were constructed by 5' RACE. Instrument on record: Illumina HiSeq 2500. A second 7 to 11 cycle PCR used a sample-barcoded 5' primer and a J-beta primer mix. Each TCR beta cDNA molecule received a unique molecular identifier from a template-switch 5' adaptor carrying 12 random nucleotides. At least 2.5 million CDR3-containing paired-end reads were obtained from each sample. First-strand cDNA synthesis was performed from all RNA using the Mint cDNA synthesis kit, with priming by a TRBC-specific oligonucleotide. After uracil-DNA glycosylase treatment, a first 18-cycle PCR used universal primers M1SS and BC2_uni_R on all cDNA. For the original study's pipeline: Each sample was normalized by randomly selecting 1 million high-quality reads, each carrying a distinct molecular identifier. Reads sharing molecular identifiers were discarded rather than binned into consensus sequences. CDR3 identification, clonotype clustering and error correction used MiTCR with a Q25 quality threshold and the strictest error-elimination algorithm. A nonparametric unseen species model with Euler transformation was used to estimate lower-bound total TCR beta diversity. TCRdb reprocessed the public reads (quality trimming at Q25 with fastp, clone calling with MiXCR) and kept in-frame beta chains. Here each entry gathers all rows of one CDR3 protein and keeps the most common genes and DNA. TCRdb, rather than the study authors, made the V and J calls. This sample comprises about 1,400,000 distinct CDR3 sequences, approximately 59% of them detected only once. Over 5% of the sample comes from the top ten.

The sequence came from a man between 18 and 29 years old in good health. The sample was blood. The chain was built from TRBV5-1 and TRBJ2-1, with no confident D gene call. The encoded CDR3 is CASSLARDLVSSYNEQFF. The nucleotide sequence reads TGCGCCAGCAGCTTGGCCCGCGACCTGGTGAGCTCCTACAATGAGCAGTTCTTC. Reference TRBV5-1 and TRBJ2-1 genes cover what lies past the CDR3, so the full variable domain is KAGVTQTPRYLIKTRGQQVTLSCSPISGHRSVSWYQQTPGQGLQFLFEYFSETQRNKGNFPGRFSGRQFSNSRSEMNVSTLELGDSALYLCASSLARDLVSSYNEQFFGPGTRLTVL.